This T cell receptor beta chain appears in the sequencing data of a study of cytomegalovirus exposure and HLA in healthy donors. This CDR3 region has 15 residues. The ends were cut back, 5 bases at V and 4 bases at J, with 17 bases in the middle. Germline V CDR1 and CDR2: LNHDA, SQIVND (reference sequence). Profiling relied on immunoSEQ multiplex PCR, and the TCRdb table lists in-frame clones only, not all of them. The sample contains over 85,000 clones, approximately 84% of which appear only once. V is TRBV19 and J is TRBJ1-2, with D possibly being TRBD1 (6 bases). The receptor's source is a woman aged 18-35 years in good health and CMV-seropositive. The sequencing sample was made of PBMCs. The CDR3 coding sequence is TGTGCCAGTAGTCTGGGTTCGGACAGATTCTATGGCTACACCTTC. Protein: CASSLGSDRFYGYTF.